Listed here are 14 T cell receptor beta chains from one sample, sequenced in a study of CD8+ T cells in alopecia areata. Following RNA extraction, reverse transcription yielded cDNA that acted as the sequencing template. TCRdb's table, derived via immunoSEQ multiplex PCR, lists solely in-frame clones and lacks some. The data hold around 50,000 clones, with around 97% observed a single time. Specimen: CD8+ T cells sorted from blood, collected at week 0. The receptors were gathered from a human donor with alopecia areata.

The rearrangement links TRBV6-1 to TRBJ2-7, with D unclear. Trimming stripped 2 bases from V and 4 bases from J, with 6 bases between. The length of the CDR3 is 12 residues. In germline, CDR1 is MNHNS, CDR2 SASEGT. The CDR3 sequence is CASSEFGYEQYF. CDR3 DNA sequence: TGTGCCAGCAGTGAATTTGGGTACGAGCAGTACTTC.

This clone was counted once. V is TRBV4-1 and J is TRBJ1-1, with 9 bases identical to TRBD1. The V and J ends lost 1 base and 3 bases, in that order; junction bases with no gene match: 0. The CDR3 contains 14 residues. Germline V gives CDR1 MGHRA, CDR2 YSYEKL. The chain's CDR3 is CASSQGTGDTEAFF. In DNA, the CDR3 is TGCGCCAGCAGCCAAGGGACAGGGGACACTGAAGCTTTCTTT.

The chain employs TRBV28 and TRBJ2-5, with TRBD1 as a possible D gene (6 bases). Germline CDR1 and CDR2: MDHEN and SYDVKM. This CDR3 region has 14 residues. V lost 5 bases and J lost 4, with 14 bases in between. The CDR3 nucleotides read TGTGCCAGCAGTCCCCAGCAGGGGTCAGAGACCCAGTACTTC. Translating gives CASSPQQGSETQYF.

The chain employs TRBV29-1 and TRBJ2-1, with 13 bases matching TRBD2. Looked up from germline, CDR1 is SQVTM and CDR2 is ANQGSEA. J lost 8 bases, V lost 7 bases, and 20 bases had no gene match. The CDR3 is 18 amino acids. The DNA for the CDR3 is TGCAGCGGTGAGGGAGACGAACTAGCGGGGGGGCCTATTGATGAGCAGTTCTTC. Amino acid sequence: CSGEGDELAGGPIDEQFF.

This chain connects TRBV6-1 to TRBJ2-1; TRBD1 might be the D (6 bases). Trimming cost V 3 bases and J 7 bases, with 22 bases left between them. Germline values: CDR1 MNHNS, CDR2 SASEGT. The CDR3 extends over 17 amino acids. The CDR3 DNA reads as TGTGCCAGCAGTGATGTAAACCGACAGGTGATTTTTAATGAGCAGTTCTTC. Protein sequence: CASSDVNRQVIFNEQFF.

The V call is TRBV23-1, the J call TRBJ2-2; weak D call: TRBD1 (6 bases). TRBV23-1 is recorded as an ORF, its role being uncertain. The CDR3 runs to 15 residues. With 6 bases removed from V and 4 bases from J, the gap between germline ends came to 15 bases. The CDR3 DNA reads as TGCGCCAGCAGCCCCACAGGGCTCGGCACCGGGGAGCTGTTTTTT. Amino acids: CASSPTGLGTGELFF.

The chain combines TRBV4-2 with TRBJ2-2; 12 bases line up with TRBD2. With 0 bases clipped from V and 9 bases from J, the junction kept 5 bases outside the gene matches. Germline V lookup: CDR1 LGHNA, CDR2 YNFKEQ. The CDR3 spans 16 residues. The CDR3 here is CASSQEASGGARELFF. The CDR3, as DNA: TGTGCCAGCAGCCAAGAGGCTAGCGGGGGGGCCCGGGAGCTGTTTTTT.

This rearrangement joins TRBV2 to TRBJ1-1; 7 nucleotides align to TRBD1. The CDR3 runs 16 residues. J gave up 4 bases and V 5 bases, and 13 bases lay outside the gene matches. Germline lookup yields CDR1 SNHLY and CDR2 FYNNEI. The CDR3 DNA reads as TGTGCCAGCAGTTCGACAGGGCTTCCATGGACCACTGAAGCTTTCTTT. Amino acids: CASSSTGLPWTTEAFF. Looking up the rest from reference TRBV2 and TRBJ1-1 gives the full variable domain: EPEVTQTPSHQVTQMGQEVILRCVPISNHLYFYWYRQILGQKVEFLVSFYNNEISEKSEIFDDQFSVERPDGSNFTLKIRSTKLEDSAMYFCASSSTGLPWTTEAFFGQGTRLTVV.

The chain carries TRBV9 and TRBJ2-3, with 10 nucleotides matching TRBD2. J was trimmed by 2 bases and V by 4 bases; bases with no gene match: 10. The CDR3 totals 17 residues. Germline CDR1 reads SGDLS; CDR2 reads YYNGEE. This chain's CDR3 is CASSPERTSGATDTQYF. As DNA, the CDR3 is TGTGCCAGCAGCCCCGAACGAACTAGCGGGGCCACAGATACGCAGTATTTT.

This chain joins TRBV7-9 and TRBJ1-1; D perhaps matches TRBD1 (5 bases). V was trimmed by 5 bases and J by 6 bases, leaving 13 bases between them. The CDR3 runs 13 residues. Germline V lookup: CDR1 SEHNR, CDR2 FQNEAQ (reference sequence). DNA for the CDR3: TGTGCCAGCAGCCCCATAAGGGACCCTGAAGCTTTCTTT. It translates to CASSPIRDPEAFF. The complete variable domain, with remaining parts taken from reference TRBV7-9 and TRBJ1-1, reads DTGVSQNPRHKITKRGQNVTFRCDPISEHNRLYWYRQTLGQGPEFLTYFQNEAQLEKSRLLSDRFSAERPKGSFSTLEIQRTEQGDSAMYLCASSPIRDPEAFFGQGTRLTVV.

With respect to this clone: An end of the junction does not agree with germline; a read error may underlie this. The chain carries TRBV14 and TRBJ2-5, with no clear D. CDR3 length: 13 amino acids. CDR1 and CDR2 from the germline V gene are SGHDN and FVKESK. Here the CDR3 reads CASSKDMGETQYF. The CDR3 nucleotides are TGTGCCAGCAGCAAAGACATGGGAGAGACCCAGTACTTC.

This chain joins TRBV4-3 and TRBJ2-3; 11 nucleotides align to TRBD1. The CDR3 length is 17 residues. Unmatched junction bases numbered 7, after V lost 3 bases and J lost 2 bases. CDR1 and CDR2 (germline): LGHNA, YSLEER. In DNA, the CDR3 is TGCGCCAGCAGCCAGGACAGGGGGCGCCTCACCACAGATACGCAGTATTTT. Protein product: CASSQDRGRLTTDTQYF.

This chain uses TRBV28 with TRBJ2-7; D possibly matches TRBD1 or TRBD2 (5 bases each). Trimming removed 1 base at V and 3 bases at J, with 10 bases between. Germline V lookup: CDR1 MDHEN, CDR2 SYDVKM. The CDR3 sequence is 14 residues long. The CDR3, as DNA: TGTGCCAGCAGTTTATATGGGGACGACTACGAGCAGTACTTC. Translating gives CASSLYGDDYEQYF.

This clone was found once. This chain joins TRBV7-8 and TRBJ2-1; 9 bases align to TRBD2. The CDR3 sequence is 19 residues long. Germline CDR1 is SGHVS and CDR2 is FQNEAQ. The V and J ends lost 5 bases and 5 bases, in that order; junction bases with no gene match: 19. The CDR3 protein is CASSNPVGTAGGAHNEQFF. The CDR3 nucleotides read TGTGCCAGCAGCAACCCTGTTGGAACAGCGGGGGGCGCCCACAATGAGCAGTTCTTC. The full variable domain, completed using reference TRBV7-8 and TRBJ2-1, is GAGVSQSPRYKVAKRGQDVALRCDPISGHVSLFWYQQALGQGPEFLTYFQNEAQLDKSGLPSDRFFAERPEGSVSTLKIQRTQQEDSAVYLCASSNPVGTAGGAHNEQFFGPGTRLTVL.